This paragraph covers one T cell receptor beta chain sequence. Its antigen is still unknown. Trimming pared 5 bases from V and 9 bases from J, leaving 19 bases between. Germline values: CDR1 LGHDT, CDR2 YNNKEL (reference sequence). CDR3 length equals 14 residues. Sequencing used immunoSEQ multiplex PCR; TCRdb keeps in-frame clones, though not all of them. The data show about 70,000 clones, under 90% seen once. This sample is part of a study of T cell responses to AZD1222 COVID-19 vaccine. Study results and limitations: CD4 TCRs covered the whole spike, strongest at regions 160-218 and 743-854. AZD1222 recipients seropositive at baseline numbered only six. Spike-specific TCR repertoires showed rising breadth and depth after two AZD1222 doses.

Samples with a second dose at about 4 or about 12 weeks were pooled together. This specimen was peripheral blood, taken 28 days after the second AZD1222 dose. The chain links TRBV3-1 (or the pseudogene TRBV3-2) to TRBJ1-1, with a weak D call TRBD1 (6 bases). The TCR sequence derives from an adult who received the AZD1222 COVID-19 vaccine. CDR3 region: CASSVQGVRLKAFF. The CDR3 nucleotides read TGTGCCAGCAGCGTACAGGGAGTCCGGCTTAAAGCTTTCTTT.